Presented here are 15 T cell receptor beta chains from one specimen sequenced in a study of T cell repertoires in cytomegalovirus infection. TCRdb passed the reads through MiXCR, listing each CDR3 protein once. The table includes about 83,000 distinct CDR3 sequences, 29% detected once. Their antigen targets remain unknown. Specimen: CD8+ T cells from cultured PBMCs, collected from culture after CMV antigen stimulation. These receptor sequences come from a human donor in good health (CMV status not recorded). Some clones in this sample may be carry-over from other donors' samples.

The chain uses TRBV9 and TRBJ1-5, with no clear D. This CDR3 contains 14 residues. The V end was cut by 0 bases, the J end by 7 bases, with 11 bases between. Germline CDR1 reads SGDLS; CDR2 reads YYNGEE. CDR3 protein: CASSVDAGRQPQHF. The DNA of the CDR3 is TGTGCCAGCAGCGTAGACGCGGGAAGGCAGCCCCAGCATTTT.

This clonotype was seen a handful of times. V is TRBV12-3 or TRBV12-4 and J is TRBJ1-2; TRBD1 is a possible D gene (5 bases). The CDR3 runs to 12 residues. Trimming cost V 5 bases and J 6 bases, with 10 bases left between them. CDR3: CASSVDSHGYTF. In nucleotides, the CDR3 is TGTGCCAGCAGTGTCGACAGTCATGGCTACACCTTC.

V and J are TRBV7-6 and TRBJ1-5; D uncertain. The germline V gene has CDR1 SGHVS and CDR2 FNYEAQ. The CDR3 spans 15 residues. Trimming removed 0 bases from V and 3 bases from J, with 9 bases in between. CDR3 bases: TGTGCCAGCAGCTTAGCGGGGAGTCTCAATCAGCCCCAGCATTTT. Amino acids: CASSLAGSLNQPQHF.

V gene TRBV7-9 combines with J gene TRBJ2-7; TRBD2 matches 9 bases. Germline-derived CDR1 and CDR2 are SEHNR and FQNEAQ (reference sequence). CDR3 length: 13 residues. The ends lost 1 base at V and 5 bases at J; junction bases unmatched: 0. CDR3 protein: CASSLERGDEQYF. CDR3 in DNA: TGTGCCAGCAGCTTAGAGCGGGGGGACGAGCAGTACTTC.

The chain employs TRBV7-9 and TRBJ1-5; perhaps TRBD1 as D (5 bases). Germline V CDR1 and CDR2: SEHNR, FQNEAQ (reference sequence). V lost 5 bases and J lost 7, with 9 bases in between. The CDR3 is 12 residues long. Here the CDR3 DNA reads TGTGCCAGCAGCCCCACAGGACAGCCCCAGCATTTT. This translates into CASSPTGQPQHF.

This chain links TRBV11-2 with TRBJ1-1; 8 nucleotides align to TRBD1. CDR3 size: 17 residues. Per the germline V gene, CDR1 is SGHAT and CDR2 is FQNNGV. Trimming cost V 2 bases and J 3 bases; bases outside gene matches: 11. The CDR3 sequence is CASSLTLRDRGHTEAFF. CDR3 nucleotides: TGTGCCAGCAGCTTAACTCTTCGCGACAGGGGCCACACTGAAGCTTTCTTT. The full variable domain, with the rest looked up from reference TRBV11-2 and TRBJ1-1, is EAGVAQSPRYKIIEKRQSVAFWCNPISGHATLYWYQQILGQGPKLLIQFQNNGVVDDSQLPKDRFSAERLKGVDSTLKIQPAKLEDSAVYLCASSLTLRDRGHTEAFFGQGTRLTVV.

This clonotype was seen more than once but under ten times. This chain connects TRBV19 to TRBJ1-2, with D possibly matching TRBD1 (6 bases). The V and J ends lost 5 bases and 4 bases respectively, with 8 bases between them. CDR1 LNHDA and CDR2 SQIVND come from the germline V gene (reference sequence). This CDR3 has 12 residues. The chain's CDR3 is CASSSDSYGYTF. The CDR3, as DNA: TGTGCCAGTAGTTCGGACAGCTATGGCTACACCTTC.

This clonotype has more than one count but fewer than ten. This chain connects TRBV9 to TRBJ1-1; D is uncertain. Germline-derived CDR1 and CDR2 are SGDLS and YYNGEE. The CDR3 is made up of 12 amino acids. V was pared by 7 bases and J by 2 bases, with 9 bases between. CDR3 coding DNA: TGTGCCAGCGGTGGAGGTAACACTGAAGCTTTCTTT. Protein: CASGGGNTEAFF.

The chain has TRBV6-5 and TRBJ2-1; the match to TRBD2 covers 12 bases. CDR1 and CDR2 from the germline V gene are MNHEY and SVGAGI. CDR3 length: 15 residues. V dropped 8 bases and J dropped 6; count of bases not matched to a gene: 8. The CDR3 loop is CASGPLAGGRNEQFF. As DNA, the CDR3 is TGTGCCAGCGGGCCTCTAGCGGGGGGGCGCAATGAGCAGTTCTTC.

This clonotype was recorded only once. This chain links TRBV2 with TRBJ1-1; 8 nucleotides match TRBD1. The V gene end was trimmed by 7 bases and the J gene end by 4 bases; junction bases not matched to a gene: 2. The CDR3 runs to 12 residues. CDR1 is SNHLY and CDR2 is FYNNEI in the germline V gene. For the CDR3, the DNA is TGTGCCAGCAAAGGACAGGGCACTGAAGCTTTCTTT. It translates to CASKGQGTEAFF.

The table lists this clonotype with many counts. The gene calls are TRBV7-2 and TRBJ2-7; D may correspond to TRBD1 or TRBD2 (5 bases each). V was cut by 1 base and J by 4 bases, with 14 bases left in between. Germline V gene data show CDR1 as SGHTA and CDR2 as FQGNSA. The CDR3 is 15 amino acids. DNA for the CDR3: TGTGCCAGCAGCTTAGGGCCGGGACCTCAGTACGAGCAGTACTTC. Its translation is CASSLGPGPQYEQYF.

For the CDR3, the DNA is TGTGCCAGCAGTGAGACAGGCGACTCGTCACCCCTCCACTTT. Protein product: CASSETGDSSPLHF. This chain links TRBV6-1 with TRBJ1-6; tentative D call: TRBD1 (6 bases). V was clipped by 3 bases and J by 10 bases, with 13 bases between them. This CDR3 has 14 amino acids. Germline V CDR1 and CDR2: MNHNS, SASEGT.

The rearrangement uses TRBV6-4 and TRBJ2-3; D is ambiguous. With 4 bases removed from V and 2 bases from J, the gap between germline ends came to 7 bases. The CDR3 is made up of 13 amino acids. CDR1 MRHNA and CDR2 SNTAGT come from the germline V gene. CDR3 coding DNA: TGTGCCAGCAGTGGAAAAATCACAGATACGCAGTATTTT. The encoded protein is CASSGKITDTQYF.

This clonotype has only a few counts. V usage is TRBV19 and J usage is TRBJ1-1, with no clear D. Trimming left V 7 bases short and J 1 base short, with 10 bases between. The CDR3 spans 13 residues. CDR1 and CDR2 from the germline V gene are LNHDA and SQIVND (reference sequence). This CDR3 reads CASTLGGNTEAFF. CDR3 coding DNA: TGTGCCAGTACCCTCGGAGGGAACACTGAAGCTTTCTTT.

This sequence joins TRBV19 and TRBJ2-1; no definite D call. V shed 5 bases and J shed 0 bases, with 8 bases lying between them. The CDR3 consists of 14 residues. Germline-derived CDR1 and CDR2 are LNHDA and SQIVND (reference sequence). The CDR3 protein is CASSPETSYNEQFF. CDR3 nucleotide sequence: TGTGCCAGTAGTCCAGAAACCTCCTACAATGAGCAGTTCTTC.